This T cell receptor (beta chain) was recorded in a study of cytomegalovirus exposure and HLA in healthy donors. Findings and limits, study-wide: CMV serostatus was the only immune exposure information that was available.

The length of the CDR3 is 16 residues. Germline V lookup: CDR1 SNHLY, CDR2 FYNNEI. The ends were cut back, 0 bases at V and 0 bases at J, with 8 bases in the middle. Worth noting for this clone: The target antigen is unknown.

PCR primers comprised 60 Vbeta and 13 Jbeta primers. Sequencing was performed with immunoSEQ multiplex PCR; in TCRdb, only in-frame clones are kept and a portion is missing. The sample gives more than 140,000 clones, about four fifths of which show up once; about 5.2% is in the top ten. This chain connects TRBV2 to TRBJ2-2; TRBD2 might be the D (5 bases). The receptor was derived from a man aged 30-40 years in good health and CMV-seropositive. The sequenced sample consisted of PBMCs. CDR3 sequence (DNA): TGTGCCAGCAGTGAAGCGAGGCGGGCGAACACCGGGGAGCTGTTTTTT. As protein: CASSEARRANTGELFF.